This entry features one T cell receptor (beta chain) sequence. Compared with germline, one end of the junction differs, possibly owing to a read error. The source of the blood RNA was unsorted whole blood, and germline DNA was extracted as well. The data originate from a study of tumor-infiltrating lymphocytes in primary liver carcinoma. This CDR3 has 15 residues. Germline loops: CDR1 SGHNT, CDR2 YENEEA. TCR beta cDNA was prepared out of roughly 490 ng total RNA by means of a constant-region primer. Libraries of TCR beta came from three nested multiplex PCR rounds with slightly modified ARM-PCR. Amplification in the first two PCR rounds was performed using TRBV1-TRBV30 forward primers and a C-beta reverse primer for 10 cycles each. TCRdb independently ran MiXCR on the multiplex PCR reads; one entry per CDR3 protein. In the table there are about 310,000 distinct CDR3 sequences, nearly 60% of which are singletons.

The sample was peripheral blood. The chain links TRBV11-3 to TRBJ2-7; a possible D gene is TRBD2 (5 bases). The sequence was obtained from a woman aged 25 to 39 with primary liver carcinoma and hepatitis B virus infection. CDR3 sequence: CANSLISGRSYEQYF. DNA of the CDR3: TGTGCCAACAGCTTAATCAGCGGAAGATCCTACGAGCAGTACTTC.